The following is a TCR beta chain sequence with its context. Its antigen is not yet known. Base qualities are not recorded, but no much larger clone differs from it by a single base. V ends up 0 bases short and J 0 bases short, with an unmatched junction base count of 11. Based on the germline V gene, the CDR1 and CDR2 sequences are SGHDN and FVKESK. The CDR3 holds 20 amino acids from the cysteine to the phenylalanine. Here the CDR3 DNA is all that survives: 60 bases in frame from base 1. This sample was included in a study of control samples from healthy donors and cancer patients (dated by TCRdb to the early 2020s). The receptor library was made with the immunoSEQ multiplex PCR assay. This is the immuneACCESS table as TCRdb keeps it, with only in-frame sequences that have V and J called. A part of the clones is gone; compared with another copy, unresolved V genes explain less than half, and the rest is unexplained. The sample table holds approximately 87,000 clones, of which roughly nine tenths were seen once. The biggest ten clones account for 15% to 20% of the sample.

The chain is encoded by TRBV14 joined to TRBJ2-3; TRBD2 lines up with 11 middle nucleotides. The specimen was blood. This clonotype was obtained from a man aged 45-65 years in good health. This receptor has the CDR3 CASSQDFRTSGRSSTDTQYF. Read as DNA, the sequence is TGTGCCAGCAGCCAAGATTTTCGGACTAGCGGGCGATCTAGCACAGATACGCAGTATTTT.